Detailed here is one T cell receptor (beta chain). This receptor's antigen is unknown. No base qualities exist here, and no much larger clone lies one base off it. This entry belongs to a study of technical replicates of blood from a few donors (dated by TCRdb to about 2017). Preparation of the library involved the immunoSEQ multiplex PCR assay. TCRdb re-hosts the immuneACCESS table, in-frame sequences only. Its copies lack some clones; in the studies checked, an unresolved V gene accounts for under half of them, and the cause for the rest is not known. Recorded for this sample are 100,000 or so clones; approximately 94% of them occurred a single time. 0.24% of the sample comes from the top ten. Its CDR3 holds 15 amino acids, cysteine through phenylalanine. Only the CDR3 part of the read is kept: 45 bases, read in frame from the first base. Unmatched junction bases come to 5, with V trimmed by 3 bases and J by 0 bases. The germline V gene supplies CDR1 SGHRS and CDR2 YFSETQ.

The sequence is built from TRBV5-1 and TRBJ2-5; TRBD1 lines up with 7 middle nucleotides. The sequencing input was T cells isolated from PBMCs. The sequence was collected from a human donor in good health. CDR3 protein: CASSSRQGYQETQYF. The DNA sequence is TGCGCCAGCAGCTCCAGACAGGGTTACCAAGAGACCCAGTACTTC.